Included here is one TCR beta chain sequence, with context. This record belongs to a study of beta chain features in type 1 diabetes. This CDR3 spans 18 amino acids. The germline gives CDR1 SGDLS, CDR2 YYNGEE. J gave up 10 bases and V 1 base, and 17 bases lay outside the gene matches. Of the isolated RNA, all was reverse transcribed, and so the sequenced material was expressed TCRB transcripts. Generated by immunoSEQ multiplex PCR, the TCRdb table keeps only in-frame clones and is missing some. Seen here are 200,000 to 250,000 clones, over 9.5% observed once, and the top ten hold about 0.037%. This rearrangement joins TRBV9 to TRBJ2-1, with 10 bases lining up with TRBD2. The receptor was isolated from a woman younger than 30 in good health. Sequencing used naive CD4+ T cells from blood. The CDR3 nucleotides are TGTGCCAGCAGCGTATTTCCCCCGCTAGCGGGAGTCCCACTAGAGCAGTTCTTC. The encoded protein is CASSVFPPLAGVPLEQFF.